The sequence of this T cell receptor (beta chain) was determined in a study of blood T cell repertoires in COVID-19. Overall study context: Sample material is recorded as cDNA or gDNA derived from T cells, B-cell-depleted T cells, or PBMCs.

Original handling: Quantification of nucleated cells was approximated via reference gene primer amplification. Libraries were prepared by immunoSEQ multiplex PCR; TCRdb keeps only in-frame clonotypes and omits some of them. The DNA gave D and trimming, while V, J and clone size come from that table. The sample carries 120,000 to 150,000 clones, roughly 85% recorded once. Germline assignment: CDR1 MDHEN and CDR2 SYDVKM. This CDR3 has 13 amino acids. Trimming took 8 bases from V and 4 from J; bases not matched to a gene: 5. The receptor was derived from a human donor with acute or convalescent COVID-19. The donor label of this sample is uncertain. The sequencing input was peripheral blood. This chain joins TRBV28 and TRBJ1-3; 7 nucleotides line up with TRBD1. CDR3 nucleotides: TGTGCCAGCCAAGACAGGGTAGGAAACACCATATATTTT. This gives the protein CASQDRVGNTIYF.